A single sample gave rise to the 13 T cell receptor beta chains below, sequenced in a study of response to subunit inactivated influenza vaccine. In TCRdb, the RT-PCR reads were re-called with MiXCR into one record per CDR3 protein. The sample yields approximately 700,000 distinct CDR3 sequences, less than 20% seen once. The sample consisted of PBMCs from blood, taken roughly 13 days after vaccination. These receptors were obtained from a middle-aged man who received an inactivated influenza vaccine.

The CDR3 DNA follows: TGCAGTGCCCAGCAGCTAGGCCAACAAGAGACCCAGTACTTC. Translation: CSAQQLGQQETQYF. The chain is built from TRBV20-1 and TRBJ2-5; D call uncertain. This CDR3 is 14 amino acids long. CDR1 and CDR2 from the germline V gene are DFQATT and SNEGSKA (reference sequence). V was pared by 6 bases and J by 2 bases, with 16 bases between.

Many counts were recorded for this clonotype. The chain links TRBV12-3 or TRBV12-4 to TRBJ2-1; D might be TRBD2 (6 bases). The CDR3 spans 14 residues. Deletions cut 3 bases from V and 5 bases from J, with 11 bases between. The CDR3 bases are TGTGCCAGCAGTTTTTCCCCGGGAGACAATGAGCAGTTCTTC. It translates to CASSFSPGDNEQFF.

The chain is built from TRBV12-3 or TRBV12-4 and TRBJ1-5; no clear D. This CDR3 spans 13 amino acids. Trimming removed 2 bases from V and 7 bases from J, with 9 bases in between. The CDR3 here is CASSLNAVQPQHF. CDR3 nucleotide sequence: TGTGCCAGCAGTTTAAACGCGGTCCAGCCCCAGCATTTT.

This clonotype came up a few times. The rearrangement links TRBV28 to TRBJ2-4; 9 bases are shared with TRBD2. Germline values: CDR1 MDHEN, CDR2 SYDVKM. This CDR3 region has 16 residues. Trimming cost V 3 bases and J 6 bases; bases outside gene matches: 9. The CDR3 bases are TGTGCCAGCAGTTTTTCCCCCGCGACTAGCGGAAACATTCAGTACTTC. It encodes CASSFSPATSGNIQYF.

This clonotype has only a few counts. The rearrangement joins TRBV2 to TRBJ2-3, with D possibly TRBD2 on 5 matching bases. This CDR3 spans 14 amino acids. Deletions cut 5 bases from V and 0 bases from J, with 9 bases between. Germline loops: CDR1 SNHLY, CDR2 FYNNEI. This CDR3 is CASSWSGSTDTQYF. The CDR3 DNA sequence: TGTGCCAGCAGTTGGTCGGGAAGCACAGATACGCAGTATTTT.

This chain connects TRBV29-1 to TRBJ1-4; 9 nucleotides align to TRBD1. The ends lost 4 bases at V and 5 bases at J; junction bases unmatched: 5. Germline loops: CDR1 SQVTM, CDR2 ANQGSEA. CDR3 size: 14 residues. The CDR3 DNA is TGCAGCGTTGTACAGGGGGCGAGGAATGAAAAACTGTTTTTT. It translates to CSVVQGARNEKLFF.

This clonotype occurred a few times. The V and J genes are TRBV4-1 and TRBJ2-5; TRBD2 might be the D (5 bases). This CDR3 comprises 14 residues. Germline loops: CDR1 MGHRA, CDR2 YSYEKL. V dropped 1 base and J dropped 4 bases, with 10 bases sitting between them. CDR3 nucleotides: TGCGCCAGCAGCCAAGTCCCGGGGATAGAGACCCAGTACTTC. It specifies CASSQVPGIETQYF.

This clonotype was seen only once. The chain combines TRBV7-8 with TRBJ1-6; D gene uncertain. V lost 5 bases and J lost 8, with 7 bases in between. Per germline, CDR1 SGHVS and CDR2 FQNEAQ. CDR3 length equals 12 residues. In nucleotides, the CDR3 is TGTGCCAGCAGCCGATTAGATTCACCCCTCCACTTT. Protein sequence: CASSRLDSPLHF. The full variable domain, with the rest looked up from reference TRBV7-8 and TRBJ1-6, is GAGVSQSPRYKVAKRGQDVALRCDPISGHVSLFWYQQALGQGPEFLTYFQNEAQLDKSGLPSDRFFAERPEGSVSTLKIQRTQQEDSAVYLCASSRLDSPLHFGNGTRLTVT.

The chain links TRBV2 to TRBJ2-6; the D is unclear. Trimming pared 7 bases from V and 1 base from J, leaving 5 bases between. Germline V gene data show CDR1 as SNHLY and CDR2 as FYNNEI. The CDR3 has 13 amino acids. DNA for the CDR3: TGTGCCAGCAAGCTTTCTGGGGCCAACGTCCTGACTTTC. Its protein product is CASKLSGANVLTF. Filled out from reference TRBV2 and TRBJ2-6, the complete variable domain reads EPEVTQTPSHQVTQMGQEVILRCVPISNHLYFYWYRQILGQKVEFLVSFYNNEISEKSEIFDDQFSVERPDGSNFTLKIRSTKLEDSAMYFCASKLSGANVLTFGAGSRLTVL.

J is TRBJ2-3 and V is TRBV10-2; D might be TRBD1 or TRBD2, each matching 5 bases. This CDR3 is 11 amino acids long. Trimming removed 6 bases from V and 10 bases from J, with 11 bases in between. Germline lookup yields CDR1 WSHSY and CDR2 SAAADI. CDR3 region: CASRGELAQYF. CDR3 DNA: TGCGCCAGCAGGGGGGAGTTGGCGCAGTATTTT.

The chain has TRBV10-3 and TRBJ2-7, with 11 nucleotides matching TRBD2. This CDR3 spans 15 amino acids. V shed 8 bases, J shed 3 bases, and the junction held 9 bases outside the gene matches. From germline, CDR1 is ENHRY and CDR2 SYGVKD. CDR3 region: CAIRPGGLADYEQYF. CDR3 sequence (DNA): TGTGCCATCCGTCCAGGGGGACTAGCGGACTACGAGCAGTACTTC.

CDR3 amino acids: CASSSLVAGGGTGELFF. In DNA, the CDR3 is TGTGCCAGCAGCTCGCTAGTAGCGGGAGGAGGTACCGGGGAGCTGTTTTTT. The rearrangement joins TRBV11-3 to TRBJ2-2; 10 positions match TRBD2. The J segment lost 5 bases and the V segment lost 4 bases, leaving 10 bases of the junction unmatched. Germline loops: CDR1 SGHNT, CDR2 YENEEA. There are 17 residues in the CDR3.

V and J are TRBV18 and TRBJ2-3; D remains ambiguous. The CDR3 spans 11 residues. V dropped 5 bases and J dropped 6 bases, with 6 bases sitting between them. From germline, CDR1 is KGHSH and CDR2 LQKENI. The CDR3, as DNA: TGTGCCAGCTCAACGTCGGATACGCAGTATTTT. Its translation: CASSTSDTQYF.